Following are 20 T cell receptor beta chains from one sample sequenced in a study of identical twins. TCRdb called the 5' RACE reads again in MiXCR, with one record for every CDR3 protein. The table records about 150,000 distinct CDR3 sequences, around 3.5% of them present only once. Sequences were obtained from memory T cells sorted from blood. The receptors come from a man between 18 and 29 years old in good health.

This clonotype has at least ten counts. V usage is TRBV5-6 and J usage is TRBJ2-1; D unresolved. CDR1 SGHDT and CDR2 YYEEEE come from the germline V gene. V was shortened by 2 bases and J by 8 bases, with 5 bases between the two germline ends. This CDR3 spans 11 amino acids. CDR3 region: CASSLFHEQFF. CDR3 nucleotides: TGTGCCAGCAGCTTATTCCATGAGCAGTTCTTC.

This clonotype was counted a single time. Since a much larger clone is just one base distant, this may be a read error. The chain links TRBV7-9 to TRBJ1-5; D gene unclear. The CDR3 sequence is 14 residues long. Germline loops: CDR1 SEHNR, CDR2 FQNEAQ (reference sequence). Here the CDR3 reads CVSSLSNSNQPQHF. CDR3 bases: TGTGTCAGCAGCTTAAGTAATAGCAATCAGCCCCAGCATTTT.

This clonotype has a handful of counts. The chain combines TRBV11-2 with TRBJ1-4; D not resolved. V was pared by 1 base and J by 8 bases, with 8 bases between. The CDR3 is 13 amino acids. Germline loops: CDR1 SGHAT, CDR2 FQNNGV. The CDR3 spells CASSLGAEEKLFF. Here the CDR3 DNA reads TGTGCCAGCAGCTTAGGCGCGGAGGAAAAACTGTTTTTT.

This clonotype was counted many times. V is TRBV7-2 and J is TRBJ2-1, with 10 positions matching TRBD1. This CDR3 comprises 16 residues. Per the germline V gene, CDR1 is SGHTA and CDR2 is FQGNSA. J was trimmed by 3 bases and V by 5 bases; bases with no gene match: 7. The CDR3, as DNA: TGTGCCAGCAGCCAGACGACAGGGGGCCTCTACAATGAGCAGTTCTTC. Protein sequence: CASSQTTGGLYNEQFF.

This clonotype was counted only a few times. The J gene is TRBJ2-1, the V gene TRBV20-1, with 8 bases that match TRBD2. Trimming removed 6 bases from V and 5 bases from J; junction bases left unmatched: 12. The germline V gene encodes CDR1 DFQATT and CDR2 SNEGSKA (reference sequence). CDR3 length: 15 amino acids. CDR3 sequence: CSAVSSGSFDNEQFF. The CDR3 DNA is TGCAGTGCCGTATCAAGCGGGAGTTTTGACAATGAGCAGTTCTTC.

In its sample, this clonotype was seen many times. The J gene is TRBJ1-2, the V gene TRBV20-1; D call uncertain. Germline lookup yields CDR1 DFQATT and CDR2 SNEGSKA (reference sequence). CDR3 size: 11 residues. Trimming left V 1 base short and J 8 bases short, with 8 bases between. The CDR3 DNA follows: TGCAGTGCTAGAGGGTGGCAGGGCTACACCTTC. Translated, it gives CSARGWQGYTF.

The table lists this clonotype with many counts. This chain connects TRBV7-6 to TRBJ2-3; D perhaps matches TRBD2 (5 bases). V was pared by 1 base and J by 6 bases, with 8 bases between. This CDR3 spans 13 amino acids. Germline CDR1 SGHVS, CDR2 FNYEAQ. The CDR3 is CASSLGGPDTQYF. CDR3 in DNA: TGTGCCAGCAGCTTAGGAGGGCCGGATACGCAGTATTTT.

The sample holds many counts of this clonotype. This chain links TRBV20-1 with TRBJ2-3, with D unresolved. The V and J ends lost 3 bases and 4 bases respectively, with 14 bases between them. CDR3 length equals 14 residues. Germline lookup yields CDR1 DFQATT and CDR2 SNEGSKA (reference sequence). CDR3 coding DNA: TGCAGTGCTAGCGAACTACCCCCCGCAGATACGCAGTATTTT. Translating it yields CSASELPPADTQYF.

This clonotype was detected only a few times. The V call is TRBV5-1, the J call TRBJ2-6; TRBD1 aligns across 8 bases. The CDR3 spans 17 residues. V shed 3 bases, J shed 0 bases, and the junction held 5 bases outside the gene matches. Germline assignment: CDR1 SGHRS and CDR2 YFSETQ. CDR3 region: CASSSRGRISGANVLTF. The CDR3 DNA follows: TGCGCCAGCAGCTCCAGGGGGCGGATCTCTGGGGCCAACGTCCTGACTTTC.

This clonotype was detected many times. The chain recombines TRBV6-5 with TRBJ2-7, with TRBD2 as a possible D gene (5 bases). The germline gives CDR1 MNHEY, CDR2 SVGAGI. The V end was cut by 0 bases, the J end by 0 bases, with 6 bases between. The CDR3 totals 14 residues. The CDR3 bases are TGTGCCAGCAGTTACTCCACTAGCTCCTACGAGCAGTACTTC. This encodes CASSYSTSSYEQYF.

CDR3 protein: CASSHTGLQETQYF. DNA of the CDR3: TGTGCCAGCAGCCATACTGGATTACAAGAGACCCAGTACTTC. The chain links TRBV7-8 to TRBJ2-5; no firm D call. The CDR3 contains 14 residues. Trimming took 5 bases from V and 2 from J, leaving 12 bases between them. Germline assignment: CDR1 SGHVS and CDR2 FQNEAQ. The full variable domain, rest sourced from reference TRBV7-8 and TRBJ2-5, is GAGVSQSPRYKVAKRGQDVALRCDPISGHVSLFWYQQALGQGPEFLTYFQNEAQLDKSGLPSDRFFAERPEGSVSTLKIQRTQQEDSAVYLCASSHTGLQETQYFGPGTRLLVL.

The table lists this clonotype with many counts. The chain links TRBV29-1 to TRBJ1-5; 9 bases are a match to TRBD1. The CDR3 length is 13 residues. The ends lost 6 bases at V and 2 bases at J; junction bases unmatched: 2. In germline, CDR1 is SQVTM, CDR2 ANQGSEA. The CDR3 DNA reads TGCAGCGTACAGGGGGCTGGCAATCAGCCCCAGCATTTT. This codes for CSVQGAGNQPQHF.

This clonotype showed up just a few times. This chain uses TRBV4-3 with TRBJ2-2; 7 bases align to TRBD1. Unmatched junction bases numbered 9, after V lost 5 bases and J lost 0 bases. This CDR3 contains 17 residues. From germline, CDR1 is LGHNA and CDR2 YSLEER. This CDR3 reads CASSSSGTDANTGELFF. CDR3 DNA sequence: TGCGCCAGCAGCTCGTCCGGGACAGACGCGAACACCGGGGAGCTGTTTTTT.

This clonotype was seen ten or more times. This chain connects TRBV29-1 to TRBJ1-1, with D possibly being TRBD1 (6 bases). Trimming removed 7 bases at V and 1 base at J, with 19 bases between. Germline V gene lookup returns CDR1 SQVTM and CDR2 ANQGSEA. This CDR3 has 15 amino acids. The CDR3 loop reads CSAMGVGGANTEAFF. For the CDR3, the DNA is TGCAGCGCCATGGGGGTGGGGGGCGCGAACACTGAAGCTTTCTTT.

This clonotype was picked up a small number of times. The V call is TRBV6-4, the J call TRBJ2-7, with 9 bases matching TRBD2. The CDR3 loop spans 12 amino acids. CDR1 is MRHNA and CDR2 is SNTAGT in the germline V gene. For the CDR3, the DNA is TGTAGGGTTTGGGCGGGAGGGCCGGAGCAGTACGTC. Translation gives CRVWAGGPEQYV.

This clonotype was observed at least ten times. The V call is TRBV12-3 or TRBV12-4, the J call TRBJ2-7; D gene ambiguous. Trimming pared 2 bases from V and 5 bases from J, leaving 10 bases between. This CDR3 has 13 residues. DNA of the CDR3: TGTGCCAGCAGTTTAAATGAAAGCGACGAGCAGTACTTC. It translates to CASSLNESDEQYF.

This clonotype was counted only a few times. The genes are TRBV6-6 and TRBJ2-4, with 7 bases matching TRBD2. V dropped 8 bases and J dropped 1; count of bases not matched to a gene: 2. The CDR3 spans 13 residues. Germline CDR1 and CDR2: MNHNY and SVGAGI (reference sequence). The CDR3: CASGGEAKNIQYF. The CDR3 coding sequence is TGTGCCAGCGGGGGGGAGGCCAAAAACATTCAGTACTTC.

This clonotype was seen many times. V gene TRBV11-2 combines with J gene TRBJ2-3; D possibly corresponds to TRBD1 (6 bases). CDR3 length: 16 residues. Germline CDR1 reads SGHAT; CDR2 reads FQNNGV. Trimming left V 3 bases short and J 1 base short, with 14 bases between. In DNA, the CDR3 is TGTGCCAGCAGCTTCCCCAGGAGACAGGGCACAGATACGCAGTATTTT. The encoded protein is CASSFPRRQGTDTQYF.

A note on this clonotype: This may stem from a read error, because a much larger clone lies one nucleotide away. The J gene is TRBJ2-7, the V gene TRBV27; D is undetermined. This CDR3 spans 9 amino acids. V gave up 8 bases and J gave up 7 bases, with 6 bases separating them. The germline gives CDR1 MNHEY, CDR2 SMNVEV (reference sequence). CDR3 amino acids: CASAREQYF. In DNA, the CDR3 is TGTGCCAGCGCTAGGGAGCAGTACTTC.

There are many counts of this clonotype. V usage is TRBV20-1 and J usage is TRBJ2-7, with 7 bases aligning to TRBD1. Germline values: CDR1 DFQATT, CDR2 SNEGSKA (reference sequence). This CDR3 is 14 amino acids long. Trimming took 5 bases from V and 2 from J; bases not matched to a gene: 9. In DNA form, the CDR3 reads TGCAGTGCTCCTGACAGGGCCCCCCCCTACGAGCAGTACTTC. Translated: CSAPDRAPPYEQYF.